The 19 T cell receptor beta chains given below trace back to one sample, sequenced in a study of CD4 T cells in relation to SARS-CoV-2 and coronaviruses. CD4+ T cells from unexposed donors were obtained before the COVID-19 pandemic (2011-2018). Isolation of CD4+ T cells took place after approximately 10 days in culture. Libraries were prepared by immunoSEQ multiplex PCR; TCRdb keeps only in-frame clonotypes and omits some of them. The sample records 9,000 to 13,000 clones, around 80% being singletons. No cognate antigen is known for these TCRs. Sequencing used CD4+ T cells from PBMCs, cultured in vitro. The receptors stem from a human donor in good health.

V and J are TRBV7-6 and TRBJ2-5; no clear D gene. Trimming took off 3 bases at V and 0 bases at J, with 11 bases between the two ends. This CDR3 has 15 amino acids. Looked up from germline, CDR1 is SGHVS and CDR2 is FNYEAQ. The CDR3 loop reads CASSFGRTHQETQYF. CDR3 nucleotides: TGTGCCAGCAGCTTCGGTCGAACTCACCAAGAGACCCAGTACTTC.

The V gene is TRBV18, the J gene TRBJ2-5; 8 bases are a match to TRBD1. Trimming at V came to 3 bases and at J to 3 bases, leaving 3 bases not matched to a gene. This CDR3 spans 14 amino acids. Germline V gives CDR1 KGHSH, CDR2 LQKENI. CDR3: CASSPDREEETQYF. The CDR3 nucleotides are TGTGCCAGCTCACCGGACAGGGAAGAAGAGACCCAGTACTTC. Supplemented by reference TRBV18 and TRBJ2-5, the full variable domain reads NAGVMQNPRHLVRRRGQEARLRCSPMKGHSHVYWYRQLPEEGLKFMVYLQKENIIDESGMPKERFSAEFPKEGPSILRIQQVVRGDSAAYFCASSPDREEETQYFGPGTRLLVL.

In DNA, the CDR3 is TGTGCCAGCAGCCAGGCTATGACTACTAGCGGGAGGTCACCGACCAAAAACATTCAGTACTTC. It specifies CASSQAMTTSGRSPTKNIQYF. The chain employs TRBV4-2 and TRBJ2-4; TRBD2 matches 12 bases. CDR1 LGHNA and CDR2 YNFKEQ come from the germline V gene. The CDR3 loop spans 21 amino acids. The trim removed 3 bases at V and 2 bases at J, leaving 17 bases unmatched.

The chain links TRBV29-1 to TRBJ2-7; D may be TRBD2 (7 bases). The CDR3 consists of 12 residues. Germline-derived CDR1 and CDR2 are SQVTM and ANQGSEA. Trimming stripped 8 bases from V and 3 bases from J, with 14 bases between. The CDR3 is CSRGGTLYEQYF. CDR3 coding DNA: TGCAGCAGGGGGGGGACCCTCTACGAGCAGTACTTC.

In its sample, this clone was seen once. The CDR3 reads CASSLAGPNRETQYF. The CDR3 DNA is TGCGCCAGCAGCTTAGCGGGTCCCAACAGAGAGACCCAGTACTTC. The genes are TRBV5-1 and TRBJ2-5; perhaps TRBD2 as D (6 bases). The CDR3 has 15 amino acids. Germline V lookup: CDR1 SGHRS, CDR2 YFSETQ. V gave up 2 bases and J gave up 4 bases, with 15 bases separating them.

The CDR3 region has the DNA TGTGCCAGCAGCATAGGACTAGCGAACGAGCAGTACTTC. Its protein is CASSIGLANEQYF. V gene TRBV7-8 combines with J gene TRBJ2-7, with 9 bases identical to TRBD2. Germline V lookup: CDR1 SGHVS, CDR2 FQNEAQ. V dropped 5 bases and J dropped 5; count of bases not matched to a gene: 4. This CDR3 is 13 amino acids long.

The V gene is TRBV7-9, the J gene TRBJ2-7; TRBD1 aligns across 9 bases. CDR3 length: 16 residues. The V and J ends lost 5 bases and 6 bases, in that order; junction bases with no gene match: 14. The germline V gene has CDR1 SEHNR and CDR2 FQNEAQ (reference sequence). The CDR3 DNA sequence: TGTGCCAGCAGCCGGGGGGACAGGGCACGGTCCGGCGAGCAGTACTTC. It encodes CASSRGDRARSGEQYF.

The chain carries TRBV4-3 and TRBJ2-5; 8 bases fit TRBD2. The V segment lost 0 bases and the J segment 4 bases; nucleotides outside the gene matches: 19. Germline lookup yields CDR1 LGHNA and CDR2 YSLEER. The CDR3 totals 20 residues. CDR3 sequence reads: CASSQDWPRGAGGRAETQYF. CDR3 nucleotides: TGCGCCAGCAGCCAAGATTGGCCCCGGGGGGCGGGGGGCCGTGCAGAGACCCAGTACTTC.

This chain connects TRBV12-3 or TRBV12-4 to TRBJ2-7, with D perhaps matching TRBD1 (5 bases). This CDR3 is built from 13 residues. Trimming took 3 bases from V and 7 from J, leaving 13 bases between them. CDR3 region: CASSLAPGHEQYF. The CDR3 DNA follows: TGTGCCAGCAGTTTGGCCCCAGGACATGAGCAGTACTTC.

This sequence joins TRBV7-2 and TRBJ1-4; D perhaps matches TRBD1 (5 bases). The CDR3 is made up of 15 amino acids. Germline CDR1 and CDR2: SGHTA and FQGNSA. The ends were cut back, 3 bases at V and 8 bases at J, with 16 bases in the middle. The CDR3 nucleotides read TGTGCCAGCAGCTTGAGACGGGTCGAGGGGGAAAAACTGTTTTTT. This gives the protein CASSLRRVEGEKLFF.

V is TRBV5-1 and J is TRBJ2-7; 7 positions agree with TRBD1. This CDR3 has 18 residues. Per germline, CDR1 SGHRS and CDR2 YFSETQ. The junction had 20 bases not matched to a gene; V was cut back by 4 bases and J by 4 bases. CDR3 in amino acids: CASSPQTGRGGTTYEQYF. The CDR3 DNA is TGCGCCAGCAGCCCCCAGACAGGGAGAGGTGGGACGACGTACGAGCAGTACTTC.

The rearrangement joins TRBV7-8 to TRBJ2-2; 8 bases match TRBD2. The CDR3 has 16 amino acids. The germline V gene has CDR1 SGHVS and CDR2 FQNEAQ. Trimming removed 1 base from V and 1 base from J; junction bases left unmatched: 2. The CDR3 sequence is CASSLGGTRNTGELFF. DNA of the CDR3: TGTGCCAGCAGCTTAGGGGGGACTAGGAACACCGGGGAGCTGTTTTTT. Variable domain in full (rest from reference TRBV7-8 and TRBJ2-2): GAGVSQSPRYKVAKRGQDVALRCDPISGHVSLFWYQQALGQGPEFLTYFQNEAQLDKSGLPSDRFFAERPEGSVSTLKIQRTQQEDSAVYLCASSLGGTRNTGELFFGEGSRLTVL.

The CDR3 region has the DNA TGTGCCAGCCCCGCCGGGACTAGCGGGAGAAATGAGCAGTTCTTC. Its protein is CASPAGTSGRNEQFF. The chain recombines TRBV2 with TRBJ2-1; TRBD2 matches at 14 bases. Germline trimming cut 8 bases from V and 7 bases from J; bases unmatched to any gene: 7. The CDR3 runs 15 residues. Looked up from germline, CDR1 is SNHLY and CDR2 is FYNNEI.

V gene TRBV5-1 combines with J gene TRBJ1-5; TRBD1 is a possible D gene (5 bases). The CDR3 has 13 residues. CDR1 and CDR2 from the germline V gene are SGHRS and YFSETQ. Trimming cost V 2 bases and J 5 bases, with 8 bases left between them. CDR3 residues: CASSFGGDQPQHF. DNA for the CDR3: TGCGCCAGCAGCTTCGGAGGGGATCAGCCCCAGCATTTT.

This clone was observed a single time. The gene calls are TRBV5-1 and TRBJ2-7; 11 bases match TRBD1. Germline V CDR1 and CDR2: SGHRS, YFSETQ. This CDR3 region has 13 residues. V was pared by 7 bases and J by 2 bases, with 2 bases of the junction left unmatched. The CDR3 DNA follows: TGCGCCAGCGGACAGGGGGCCCCCTACGAGCAGTACTTC. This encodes CASGQGAPYEQYF.

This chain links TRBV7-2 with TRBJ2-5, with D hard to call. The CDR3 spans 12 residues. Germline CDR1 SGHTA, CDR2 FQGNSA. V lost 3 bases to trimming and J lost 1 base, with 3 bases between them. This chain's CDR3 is CASSFRQETQYF. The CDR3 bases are TGTGCCAGCAGCTTCCGCCAAGAGACCCAGTACTTC.

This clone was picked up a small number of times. CDR3 DNA: TGCGCCAGCAGCTTGGATGGAGGCTACACCTTC. This encodes CASSLDGGYTF. The chain links TRBV5-1 to TRBJ1-2; D remains unclear. V was pared by 0 bases and J by 8 bases, with 5 bases between. CDR3 length: 11 amino acids. Germline assignment: CDR1 SGHRS and CDR2 YFSETQ.

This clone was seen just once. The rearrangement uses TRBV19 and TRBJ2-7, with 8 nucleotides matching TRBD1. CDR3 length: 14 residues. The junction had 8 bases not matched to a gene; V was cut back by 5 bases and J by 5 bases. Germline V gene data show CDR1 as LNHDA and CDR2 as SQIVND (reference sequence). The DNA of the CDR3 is TGTGCCAGTAGTCCCCAGGACAGGGTCCACGAGCAGTACTTC. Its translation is CASSPQDRVHEQYF.

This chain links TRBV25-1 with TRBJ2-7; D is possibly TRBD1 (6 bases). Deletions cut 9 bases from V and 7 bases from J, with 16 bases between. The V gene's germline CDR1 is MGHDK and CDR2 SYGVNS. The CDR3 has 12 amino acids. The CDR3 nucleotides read TGTGCCAGTTCCCCAGGGGCAGGAGAGCAGTACTTC. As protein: CASSPGAGEQYF.